The subject of this entry is one TCR beta chain. Germline V gives CDR1 SEHNR, CDR2 FQNEAQ (reference sequence). The CDR3 extends over 13 amino acids. V gave up 1 base and J gave up 6 bases, with 9 bases separating them. This specimen belongs to a study of Ad26.COV2.S vaccination and SARS-CoV-2 variants. About the research overall: Doses of Ad26.COV2.S were injected into muscle once or twice, 56 days apart.

Stated treatment: around 19 received Ad26.COV2.S at low or high dose, single or two shots; about 5 received placebo; per-sample allocation not given. Specimens were obtained on day 63 following the first vaccine or placebo injection. Profiling relied on immunoSEQ multiplex PCR, and the TCRdb table lists in-frame clones only, not all of them. The table includes 440,000 or so clones, roughly nine tenths detected once. This clonotype was sampled from a person between 18 and 65 years old who received the Ad26.COV2.S COVID-19 vaccine or a placebo. This chain links TRBV7-9 with TRBJ1-2; D not resolved. This material consisted of peripheral blood, taken in a trial of Ad26.COV2.S vaccine versus placebo. The CDR3 spells CASSLDFRHGYTF. In DNA form, the CDR3 reads TGTGCCAGCAGCTTAGATTTCAGGCATGGCTACACCTTC.